The source of this T cell receptor beta chain is a study of blood T cells in healthy people across ages. With regard to this clonotype: Its specificity is not known. One end of the junction fails to match germline, which may point to a read error.

The authors extracted at least 5 micrograms of total RNA per sample. The CDR3 spans 16 residues. Germline CDR1 and CDR2: SGHDN and FVKESK. The second PCR ran about 6 to 12 cycles with a sample-barcoded 5' primer and J-beta primers. TCRdb reprocessed the 5' RACE reads via MiXCR and lists one record per CDR3 protein. The profile covers about 1.7 million distinct CDR3 sequences, with under 30% appearing a single time and about 7.7% taken by the ten largest. Overall study results and limits: Strong correlation existed between TCR beta diversity and naive T cell percentage. Bulk PBMC profiling left naive and antigen-experienced comparisons inconclusive.

The material sequenced was blood. The sequence came from a young woman in good health. This chain connects TRBV14 to TRBJ2-1; perhaps TRBD2 as D (7 bases). In nucleotides, the CDR3 is TGTACCAGCAGCCAAGGGAGGGGGAGATCCTACAATGAGCAGTTCTTC. It is translated as CTSSQGRGRSYNEQFF.